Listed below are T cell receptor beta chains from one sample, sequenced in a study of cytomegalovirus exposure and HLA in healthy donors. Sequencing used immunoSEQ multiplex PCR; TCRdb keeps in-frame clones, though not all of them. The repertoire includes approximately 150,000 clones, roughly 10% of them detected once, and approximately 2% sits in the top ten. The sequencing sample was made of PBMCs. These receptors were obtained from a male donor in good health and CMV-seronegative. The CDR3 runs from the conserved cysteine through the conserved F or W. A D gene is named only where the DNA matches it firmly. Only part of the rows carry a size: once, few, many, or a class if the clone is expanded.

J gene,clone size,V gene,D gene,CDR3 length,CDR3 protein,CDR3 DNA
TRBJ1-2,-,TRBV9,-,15,CASSVGGERHYGYTF,TGTGCCAGCAGCGTAGGCGGGGAAAGGCACTATGGCTACACCTTC
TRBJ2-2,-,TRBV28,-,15,CASLDRPGNTGELFF,TGTGCCAGCTTAGACAGGCCGGGGAACACCGGGGAGCTGTTTTTT
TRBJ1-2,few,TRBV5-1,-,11,CASREDEGYTF,TGCGCCAGCAGGGAGGACGAGGGCTACACCTTC
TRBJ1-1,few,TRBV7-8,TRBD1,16,CASSWGTGGKNTEAFF,TGTGCCAGCAGCTGGGGGACAGGGGGAAAGAACACTGAAGCTTTCTTT
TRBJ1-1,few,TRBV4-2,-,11,CASSQATEAFF,TGTGCCAGCAGCCAAGCAACTGAAGCTTTCTTT
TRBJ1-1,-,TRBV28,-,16,CASRHLSGTRNTEAFF,TGTGCCAGCAGACACTTGTCCGGGACAAGGAACACTGAAGCTTTCTTT
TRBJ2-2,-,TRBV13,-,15,CASSLGQGGPGELFF,TGTGCCAGCAGCTTAGGACAGGGCGGGCCCGGGGAGCTGTTTTTT
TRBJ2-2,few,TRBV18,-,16,CASSLSIGTKVGELFF,TGTGCCAGCTCCCTCTCAATTGGGACAAAGGTCGGGGAGCTGTTTTTT
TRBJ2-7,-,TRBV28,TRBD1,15,CASSFRDRAPYEQYF,TGTGCCAGCAGTTTCCGGGACAGGGCCCCCTACGAGCAGTACTTC
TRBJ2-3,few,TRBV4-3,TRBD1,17,CASSQDRQGGWTDTQYF,TGCGCCAGCAGCCAAGATCGACAGGGGGGTTGGACAGATACGCAGTATTTT
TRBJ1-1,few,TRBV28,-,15,CASSLLRRENTEAFF,TGTGCCAGCAGCCTCCTTCGGCGGGAGAACACTGAAGCTTTCTTT
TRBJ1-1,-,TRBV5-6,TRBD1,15,CASSFGGGWNTEAFF,TGTGCCAGCAGCTTTGGAGGGGGCTGGAACACTGAAGCTTTCTTT
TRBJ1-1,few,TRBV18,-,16,CASSPRIQGAGTEAFF,TGTGCCAGCTCACCACGAATCCAAGGGGCGGGAACTGAAGCTTTCTTT
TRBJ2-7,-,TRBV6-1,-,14,CASSEGGRGALQYF,TGTGCCAGCAGTGAAGGGGGCAGGGGCGCCTTGCAGTACTTC
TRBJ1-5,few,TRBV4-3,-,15,CASSLYRTSNQPQHF,TGCGCCAGCAGCCTCTACAGAACTAGCAATCAGCCCCAGCATTTT
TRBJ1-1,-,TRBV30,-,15,CAWTRIGIRDTEAFF,TGTGCCTGGACCCGAATCGGCATACGGGACACTGAAGCTTTCTTT
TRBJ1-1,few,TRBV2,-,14,CASSEQGSSTEAFF,TGTGCCAGCAGTGAACAGGGGTCGTCCACTGAAGCTTTCTTT
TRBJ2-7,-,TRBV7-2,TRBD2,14,CASSSLAASYEQYF,TGTGCCAGCAGCTCACTAGCGGCCTCCTACGAGCAGTACTTC
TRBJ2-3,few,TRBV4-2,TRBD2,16,CASSQDTSGNTDTQYF,TGTGCCAGCAGCCAAGATACTAGCGGGAACACAGATACGCAGTATTTT
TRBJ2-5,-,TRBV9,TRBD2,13,CASAGGPQETQYF,TGTGCCAGCGCGGGGGGACCCCAAGAGACCCAGTACTTC
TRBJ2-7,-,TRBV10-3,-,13,CAISDRVKDEQYF,TGTGCCATCAGTGACAGGGTAAAAGACGAGCAGTACTTC
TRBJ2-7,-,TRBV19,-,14,CASSIYPGFDEQYF,TGTGCCAGTAGTATATACCCGGGATTTGACGAGCAGTACTTC
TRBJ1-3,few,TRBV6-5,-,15,CASSYEGLPSNTIYF,TGTGCCAGCAGTTACGAGGGACTCCCGTCAAACACCATATATTTT
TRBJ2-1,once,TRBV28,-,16,CASSLGGGFGYNEQFF,TGTGCCAGCAGTTTAGGCGGTGGTTTTGGTTACAATGAGCAGTTCTTC
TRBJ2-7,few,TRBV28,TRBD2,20,CASRRLRLAADLKGTYEQYF,TGTGCCAGCAGGCGCCTTAGACTAGCGGCCGATTTGAAGGGGACCTACGAGCAGTACTTC
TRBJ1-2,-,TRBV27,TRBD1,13,CASSLNRGLGYTF,TGTGCCAGCAGTCTCAACAGGGGGCTAGGCTACACCTTC
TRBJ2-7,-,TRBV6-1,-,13,CASSRLGVGEQYF,TGTGCCAGCAGTCGACTAGGCGTGGGCGAGCAGTACTTC
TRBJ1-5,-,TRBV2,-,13,CASSQRRDQPQHF,TGTGCCAGCAGCCAACGGAGAGATCAGCCCCAGCATTTT
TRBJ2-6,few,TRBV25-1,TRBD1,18,CASSVSGTASTGANVLTF,TGTGCCAGCAGTGTTTCGGGGACAGCTTCGACCGGGGCCAACGTCCTGACTTTC
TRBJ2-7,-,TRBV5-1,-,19,CASSFRTSDTKDVIYEQYF,TGCGCCAGCAGCTTCCGGACAAGCGATACGAAGGACGTGATCTACGAGCAGTACTTC
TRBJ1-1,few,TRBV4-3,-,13,CASSQDRTAKAFF,TGCGCCAGCAGCCAAGACAGGACAGCTAAAGCTTTCTTT
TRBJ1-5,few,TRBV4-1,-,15,CASSQVEAGNQPQHF,TGCGCCAGCAGCCAAGTAGAGGCAGGCAATCAGCCCCAGCATTTT
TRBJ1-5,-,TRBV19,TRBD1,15,CASSPQGAGNQPQHF,TGTGCCAGTAGTCCGCAGGGGGCCGGCAATCAGCCCCAGCATTTT
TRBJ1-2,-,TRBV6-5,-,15,CASSRRTDTNYGYTF,TGTGCCAGCAGTCGGCGGACAGATACTAACTATGGCTACACCTTC
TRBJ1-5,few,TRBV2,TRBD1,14,CASRTDRGNQPQHF,TGTGCCAGCAGAACCGACAGGGGCAATCAGCCCCAGCATTTT
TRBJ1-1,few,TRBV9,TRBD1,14,CASSGTGGNTEAFF,TGTGCCAGCAGCGGGACAGGGGGGAACACTGAAGCTTTCTTT
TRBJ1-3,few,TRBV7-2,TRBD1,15,CASSLDRGSGNTIYF,TGTGCCAGCAGCCTTGACAGGGGCTCTGGAAACACCATATATTTT
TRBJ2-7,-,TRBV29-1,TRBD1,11,CSVYRGYEQYF,TGCAGCGTGTACAGGGGCTACGAGCAGTACTTC
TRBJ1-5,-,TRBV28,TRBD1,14,CASSLQGENQPQHF,TGTGCCAGCAGTCTACAGGGGGAGAACCAGCCCCAGCATTTT
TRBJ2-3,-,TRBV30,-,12,CACSRYTDTQYF,TGTGCCTGTTCACGGTACACAGATACGCAGTATTTT
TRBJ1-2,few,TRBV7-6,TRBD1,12,CASSPGQGGYTF,TGTGCCAGCAGCCCAGGACAGGGCGGCTACACCTTC
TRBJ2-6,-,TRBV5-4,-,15,CASSLSATGANVLTF,TGTGCCAGCAGCTTGTCCGCTACTGGGGCCAACGTCCTGACTTTC